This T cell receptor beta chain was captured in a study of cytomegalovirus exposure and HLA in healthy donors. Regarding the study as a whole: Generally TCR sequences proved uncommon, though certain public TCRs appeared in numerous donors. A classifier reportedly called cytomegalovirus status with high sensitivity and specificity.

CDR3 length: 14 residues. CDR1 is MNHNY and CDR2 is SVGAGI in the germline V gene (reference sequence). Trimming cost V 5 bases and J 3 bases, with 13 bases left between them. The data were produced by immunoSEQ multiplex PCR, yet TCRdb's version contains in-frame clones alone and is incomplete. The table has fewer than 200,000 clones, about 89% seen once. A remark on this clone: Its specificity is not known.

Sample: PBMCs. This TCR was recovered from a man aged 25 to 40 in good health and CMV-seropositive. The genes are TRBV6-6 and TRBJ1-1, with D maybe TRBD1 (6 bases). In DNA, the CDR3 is TGTGCCAGCAGTCTGGACAGACCTTACACTGAAGCTTTCTTT. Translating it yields CASSLDRPYTEAFF.